This T cell receptor beta chain is drawn from a study of T cells expressing NK-cell markers. Turning to the study itself: The authors derived TCR beta repertoires from sorted CD3+CD56+NKG2C+, CD3+CD56+NKG2C- and CD3+CD56-NKG2C+ T cells. The sequencing cohort of eight donors included seven HCMV-seropositive individuals and one seronegative individual.

This CDR3 has 14 residues. Germline values: CDR1 SGHTA, CDR2 FQGTGA. Using the 5' RACE reads, TCRdb records one entry per CDR3 protein without DNA. This sample's table has 500,000 to 700,000 distinct CDR3 sequences. The TCR was taken from a man aged 18 to 35 in good health. The chain employs TRBV7-3 and TRBJ2-5; TCRdb selects TRBD2, and the lack of DNA leaves this call unchecked. The sequencing input was blood T cells: a sorted CD56 or NKG2C T cell subset, CD4+ or CD8+ T cells, or bulk PBMC T cells (not recorded which). The CDR3 loop reads CASSVTAPPETQYF.